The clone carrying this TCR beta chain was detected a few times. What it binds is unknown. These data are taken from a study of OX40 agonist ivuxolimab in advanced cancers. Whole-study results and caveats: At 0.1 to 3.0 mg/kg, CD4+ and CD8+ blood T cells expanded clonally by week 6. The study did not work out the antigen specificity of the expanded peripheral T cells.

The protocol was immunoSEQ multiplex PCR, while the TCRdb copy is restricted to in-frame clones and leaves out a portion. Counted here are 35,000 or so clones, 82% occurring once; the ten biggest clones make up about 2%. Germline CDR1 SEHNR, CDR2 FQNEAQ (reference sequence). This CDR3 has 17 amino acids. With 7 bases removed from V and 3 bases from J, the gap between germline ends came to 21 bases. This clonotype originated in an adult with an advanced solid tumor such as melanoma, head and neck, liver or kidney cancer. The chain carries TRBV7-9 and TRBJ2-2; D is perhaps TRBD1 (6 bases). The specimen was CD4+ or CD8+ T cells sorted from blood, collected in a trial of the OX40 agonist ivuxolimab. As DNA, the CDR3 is TGTGCCAGCACCAAACTACCCAGGGGTCGGTACACCGGGGAGCTGTTTTTT. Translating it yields CASTKLPRGRYTGELFF.